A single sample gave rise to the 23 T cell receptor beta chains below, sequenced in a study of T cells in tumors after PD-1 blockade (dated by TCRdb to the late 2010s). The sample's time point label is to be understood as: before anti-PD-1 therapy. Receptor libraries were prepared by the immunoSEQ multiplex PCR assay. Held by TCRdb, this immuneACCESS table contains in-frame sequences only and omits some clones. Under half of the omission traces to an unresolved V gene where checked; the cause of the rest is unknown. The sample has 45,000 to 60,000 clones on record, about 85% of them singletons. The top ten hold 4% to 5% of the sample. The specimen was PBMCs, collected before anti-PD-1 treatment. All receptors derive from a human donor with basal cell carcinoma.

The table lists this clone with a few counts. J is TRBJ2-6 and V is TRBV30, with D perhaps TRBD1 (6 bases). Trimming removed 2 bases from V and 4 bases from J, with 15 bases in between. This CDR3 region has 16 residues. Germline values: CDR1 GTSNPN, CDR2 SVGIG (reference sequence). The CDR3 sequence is CAWSSNRVSGANVLTF. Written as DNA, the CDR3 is TGTGCCTGGAGTTCCAACAGGGTCTCCGGGGCCAACGTCCTGACTTTC.

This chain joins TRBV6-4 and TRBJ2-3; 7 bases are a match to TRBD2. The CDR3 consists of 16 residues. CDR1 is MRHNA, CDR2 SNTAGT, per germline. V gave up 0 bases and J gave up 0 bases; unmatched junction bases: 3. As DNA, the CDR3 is TGTGCCAGCAGTGACTCTACGGGGGGAAGCACAGATACGCAGTATTTT. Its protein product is CASSDSTGGSTDTQYF.

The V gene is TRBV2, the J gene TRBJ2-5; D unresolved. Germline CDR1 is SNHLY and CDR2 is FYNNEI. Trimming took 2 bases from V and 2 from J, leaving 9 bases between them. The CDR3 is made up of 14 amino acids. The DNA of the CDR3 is TGTGCCAGCAGTGAATTAACAGATCAAGAGACCCAGTACTTC. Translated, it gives CASSELTDQETQYF.

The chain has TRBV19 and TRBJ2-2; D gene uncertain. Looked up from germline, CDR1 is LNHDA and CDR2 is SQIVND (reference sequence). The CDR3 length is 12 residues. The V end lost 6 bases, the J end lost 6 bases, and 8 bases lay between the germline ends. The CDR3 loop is CASRGRAGELFF. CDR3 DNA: TGTGCCAGTAGGGGAAGGGCCGGGGAGCTGTTTTTT.

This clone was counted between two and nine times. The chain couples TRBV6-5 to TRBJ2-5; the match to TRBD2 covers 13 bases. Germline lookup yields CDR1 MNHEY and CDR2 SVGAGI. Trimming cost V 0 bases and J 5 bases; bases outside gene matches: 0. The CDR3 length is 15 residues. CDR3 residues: CASSYSTSGGETQYF. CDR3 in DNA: TGTGCCAGCAGTTACTCGACTAGCGGGGGGGAGACCCAGTACTTC.

The CDR3 loop reads CASSYASINTEAFF. The CDR3 DNA follows: TGTGCCAGCAGTTACGCCAGTATTAACACTGAAGCTTTCTTT. The V call is TRBV6-5, the J call TRBJ1-1; no clear D gene. The V end was cut by 2 bases, the J end by 2 bases, with 9 bases between. Germline values: CDR1 MNHEY, CDR2 SVGAGI. The CDR3 extends over 14 amino acids.

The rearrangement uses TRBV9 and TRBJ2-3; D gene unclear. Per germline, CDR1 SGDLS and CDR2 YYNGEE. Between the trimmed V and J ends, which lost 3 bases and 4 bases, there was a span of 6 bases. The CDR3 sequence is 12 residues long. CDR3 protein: CASSGSADTQYF. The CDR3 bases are TGTGCCAGCAGCGGGAGCGCAGATACGCAGTATTTT.

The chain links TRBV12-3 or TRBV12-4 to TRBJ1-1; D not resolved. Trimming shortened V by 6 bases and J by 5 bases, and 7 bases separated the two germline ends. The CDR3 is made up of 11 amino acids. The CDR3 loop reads CASSLYTEAFF. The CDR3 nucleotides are TGTGCCAGCAGCCTCTATACTGAAGCTTTCTTT.

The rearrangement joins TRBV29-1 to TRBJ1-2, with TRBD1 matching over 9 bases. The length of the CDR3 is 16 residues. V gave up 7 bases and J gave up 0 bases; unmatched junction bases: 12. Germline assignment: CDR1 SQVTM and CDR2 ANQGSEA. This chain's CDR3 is CSAPAGTGSPNYGYTF. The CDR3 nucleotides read TGCAGCGCCCCGGCCGGGACAGGGAGCCCTAACTATGGCTACACCTTC.

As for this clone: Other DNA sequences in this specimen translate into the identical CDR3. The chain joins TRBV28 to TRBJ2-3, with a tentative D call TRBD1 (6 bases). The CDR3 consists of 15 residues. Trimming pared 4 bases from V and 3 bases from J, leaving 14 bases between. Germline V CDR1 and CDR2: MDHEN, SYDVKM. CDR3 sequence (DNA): TGTGCCAGCAGTTCTTCCGGGACAAAGACAGATACGCAGTATTTT. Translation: CASSSSGTKTDTQYF.

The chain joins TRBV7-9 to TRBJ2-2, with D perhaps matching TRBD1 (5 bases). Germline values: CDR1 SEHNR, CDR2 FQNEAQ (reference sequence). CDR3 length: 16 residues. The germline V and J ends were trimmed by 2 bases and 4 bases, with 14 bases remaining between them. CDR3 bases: TGTGCCAGCAGCTTAAATGGGGCCCGTGGCACCGGGGAGCTGTTTTTT. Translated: CASSLNGARGTGELFF.

Written as DNA, the CDR3 is TGTGCCAGTAGTGGGGCGGACAGTGACCAAGAGACCCAGTACTTC. It is translated as CASSGADSDQETQYF. The chain employs TRBV19 and TRBJ2-5, with TRBD1 as a possible D gene (6 bases). Per the germline V gene, CDR1 is LNHDA and CDR2 is SQIVND (reference sequence). The CDR3 is 15 amino acids. The V and J ends lost 5 bases and 0 bases respectively, with 13 bases between them.

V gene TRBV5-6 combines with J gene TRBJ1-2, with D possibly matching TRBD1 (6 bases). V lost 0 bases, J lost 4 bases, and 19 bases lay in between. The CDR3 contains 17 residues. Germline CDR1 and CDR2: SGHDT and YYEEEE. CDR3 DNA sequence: TGTGCCAGCAGCTTGGGTTTTGGGGGCGTCAGCTCCTATGGCTACACCTTC. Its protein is CASSLGFGGVSSYGYTF.

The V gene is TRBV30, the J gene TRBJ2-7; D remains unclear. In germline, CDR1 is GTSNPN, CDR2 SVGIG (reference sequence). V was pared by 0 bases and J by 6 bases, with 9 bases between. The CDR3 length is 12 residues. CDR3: CAWSVQTGEQYF. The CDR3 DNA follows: TGTGCCTGGAGTGTACAAACGGGCGAGCAGTACTTC.

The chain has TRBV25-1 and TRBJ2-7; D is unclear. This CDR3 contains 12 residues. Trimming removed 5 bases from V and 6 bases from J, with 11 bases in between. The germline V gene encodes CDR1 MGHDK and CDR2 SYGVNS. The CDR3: CASSSGPPEQYF. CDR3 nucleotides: TGTGCCAGCAGTTCTGGGCCTCCCGAGCAGTACTTC.

The CDR3 sequence is CASSLAGGQPQHF. Written as DNA, the CDR3 is TGTGCCAGCAGCTTAGCGGGTGGCCAGCCCCAGCATTTT. The V call is TRBV7-2, the J call TRBJ1-5; D gene ambiguous. The V end was cut by 0 bases, the J end by 7 bases, with 7 bases between. The CDR3 covers 13 residues. Germline V gene sequence: CDR1 SGHTA, CDR2 FQGNSA.

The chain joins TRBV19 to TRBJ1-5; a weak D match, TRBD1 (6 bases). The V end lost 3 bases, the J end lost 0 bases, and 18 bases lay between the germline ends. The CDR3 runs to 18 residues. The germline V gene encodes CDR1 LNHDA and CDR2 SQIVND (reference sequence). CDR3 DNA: TGTGCCAGTAGTATCGGGGACATCTGGTCGGATAGCAATCAGCCCCAGCATTTT. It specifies CASSIGDIWSDSNQPQHF.

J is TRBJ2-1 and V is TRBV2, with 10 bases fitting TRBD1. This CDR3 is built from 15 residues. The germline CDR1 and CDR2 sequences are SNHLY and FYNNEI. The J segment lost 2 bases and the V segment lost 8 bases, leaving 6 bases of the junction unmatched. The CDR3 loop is CASGQTGGPYNEQFF. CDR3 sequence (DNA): TGTGCCAGCGGCCAGACAGGGGGCCCCTACAATGAGCAGTTCTTC.

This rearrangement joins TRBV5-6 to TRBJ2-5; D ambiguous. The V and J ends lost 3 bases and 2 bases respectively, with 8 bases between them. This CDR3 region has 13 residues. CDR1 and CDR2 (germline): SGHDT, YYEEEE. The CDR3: CASSSQKQETQYF. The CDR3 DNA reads TGTGCCAGCAGCTCTCAGAAGCAAGAGACCCAGTACTTC.

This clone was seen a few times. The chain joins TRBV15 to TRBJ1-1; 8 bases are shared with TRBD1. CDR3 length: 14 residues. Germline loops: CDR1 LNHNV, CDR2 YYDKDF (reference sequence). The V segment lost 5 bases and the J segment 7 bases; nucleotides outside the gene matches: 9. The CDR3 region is CATSSYRGTLEAFF. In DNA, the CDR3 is TGTGCCACCAGCTCCTACAGGGGGACCCTTGAAGCTTTCTTT.

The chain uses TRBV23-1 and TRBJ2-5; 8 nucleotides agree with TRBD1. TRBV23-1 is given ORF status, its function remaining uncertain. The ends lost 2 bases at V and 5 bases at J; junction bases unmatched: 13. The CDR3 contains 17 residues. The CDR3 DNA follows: TGCGCCAGCAGTCAACCCTACCCCGACAGGGGATTTGAGACCCAGTACTTC. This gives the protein CASSQPYPDRGFETQYF.

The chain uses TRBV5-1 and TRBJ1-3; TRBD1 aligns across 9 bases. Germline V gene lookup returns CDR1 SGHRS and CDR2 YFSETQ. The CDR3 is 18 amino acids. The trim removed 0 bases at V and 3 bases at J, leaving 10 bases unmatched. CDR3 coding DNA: TGCGCCAGCAGCTTGGGGTCCTCGACAGGGGGGAGTGGAAACACCATATATTTT. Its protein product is CASSLGSSTGGSGNTIYF.

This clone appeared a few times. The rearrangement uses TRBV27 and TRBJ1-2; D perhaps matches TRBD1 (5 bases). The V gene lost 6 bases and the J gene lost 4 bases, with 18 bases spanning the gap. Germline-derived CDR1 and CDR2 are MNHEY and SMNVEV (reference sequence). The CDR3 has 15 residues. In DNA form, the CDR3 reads TGTGCCAGCAGCCTTGCGTCAGGGACCTCCTATGGCTACACCTTC. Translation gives CASSLASGTSYGYTF.